This T cell receptor (beta chain) stems from a study of T cells in Graves' hyperthyroidism and ophthalmopathy. Overall study results and limits: A 13 V-J signature model discriminated ophthalmopathy versus stable hyperthyroidism.

Researchers defined stable Graves' hyperthyroidism as no ophthalmopathy progression within 18 months. RNA transcripts provided the source from which TCR beta CDR3 regions were amplified. The HTBI primer set served for first-round RT-PCR of the TCR CDR3. TCRdb recomputed calls from the multiplex PCR reads with MiXCR, one row per CDR3 protein. The sample lists 95,000 to 110,000 distinct CDR3 sequences; approximately 15% were seen once. A remark on this clonotype: What it binds is unknown.

The germline gives CDR1 MNHEY, CDR2 SMNVEV (reference sequence). The CDR3 runs to 16 residues. Trimming cost V 6 bases and J 7 bases; bases outside gene matches: 14. This receptor was identified in a woman aged 50 to 60 with Graves' hyperthyroidism. The gene calls are TRBV27 and TRBJ2-1, with TRBD1 matching over 8 bases. The sequenced sample was blood. In nucleotides, the CDR3 is TGTGCCAGCAGACGATTAATTCAGGGGGCGCGAAATGAGCAGTTCTTC. Translated, it gives CASRRLIQGARNEQFF.